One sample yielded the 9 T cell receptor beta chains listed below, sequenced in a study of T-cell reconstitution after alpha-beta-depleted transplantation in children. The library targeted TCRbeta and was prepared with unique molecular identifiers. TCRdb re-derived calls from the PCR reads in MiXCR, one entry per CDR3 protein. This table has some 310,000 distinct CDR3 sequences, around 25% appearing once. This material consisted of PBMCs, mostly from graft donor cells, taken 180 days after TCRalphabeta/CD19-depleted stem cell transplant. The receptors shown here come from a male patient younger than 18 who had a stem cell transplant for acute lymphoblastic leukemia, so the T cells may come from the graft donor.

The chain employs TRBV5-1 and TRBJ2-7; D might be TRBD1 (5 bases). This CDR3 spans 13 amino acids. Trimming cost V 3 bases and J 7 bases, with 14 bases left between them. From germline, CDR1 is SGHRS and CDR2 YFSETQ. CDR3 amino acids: CASSSGTPGEQYF. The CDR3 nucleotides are TGCGCCAGCAGCTCAGGTACTCCAGGGGAGCAGTACTTC. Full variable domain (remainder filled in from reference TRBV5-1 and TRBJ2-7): KAGVTQTPRYLIKTRGQQVTLSCSPISGHRSVSWYQQTPGQGLQFLFEYFSETQRNKGNFPGRFSGRQFSNSRSEMNVSTLELGDSALYLCASSSGTPGEQYFGPGTRLTVT.

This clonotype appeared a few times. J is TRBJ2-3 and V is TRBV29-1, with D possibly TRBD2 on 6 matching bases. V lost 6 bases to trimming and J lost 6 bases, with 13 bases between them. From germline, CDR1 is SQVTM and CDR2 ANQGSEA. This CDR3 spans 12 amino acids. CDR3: CSVGILADTQYF. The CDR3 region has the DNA TGCAGCGTCGGCATACTAGCCGATACGCAGTATTTT.

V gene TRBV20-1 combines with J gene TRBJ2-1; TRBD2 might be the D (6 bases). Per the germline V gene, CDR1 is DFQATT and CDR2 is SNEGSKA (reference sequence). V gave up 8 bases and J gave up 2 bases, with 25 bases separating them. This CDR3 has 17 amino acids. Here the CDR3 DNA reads TGCAGTACTCCCTCCCACAGCCGACTAGTTCCCTACAATGAGCAGTTCTTC. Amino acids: CSTPSHSRLVPYNEQFF.

CDR3 loop: CASSLWGVDNTEAFF. The CDR3 nucleotides are TGTGCCAGCAGTTTATGGGGGGTCGACAACACTGAAGCTTTCTTT. The V and J genes are TRBV28 and TRBJ1-1, with a tentative D call TRBD1 (5 bases). Between the trimmed V and J ends, which lost 0 bases and 2 bases, there was a span of 10 bases. The CDR3 is made up of 15 amino acids. In germline, CDR1 is MDHEN, CDR2 SYDVKM. Drawing the rest from reference TRBV28 and TRBJ1-1, the complete variable domain is DVKVTQSSRYLVKRTGEKVFLECVQDMDHENMFWYRQDPGLGLRLIYFSYDVKMKEKGDIPEGYSVSREKKERFSLILESASTNQTSMYLCASSLWGVDNTEAFFGQGTRLTVV.

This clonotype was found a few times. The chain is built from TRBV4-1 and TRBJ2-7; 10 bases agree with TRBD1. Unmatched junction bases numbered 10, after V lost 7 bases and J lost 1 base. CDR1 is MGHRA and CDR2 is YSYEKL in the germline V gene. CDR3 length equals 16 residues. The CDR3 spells CASTYVTGGLSYEQYF. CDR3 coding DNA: TGCGCCAGCACATATGTGACAGGGGGCCTATCCTACGAGCAGTACTTC.

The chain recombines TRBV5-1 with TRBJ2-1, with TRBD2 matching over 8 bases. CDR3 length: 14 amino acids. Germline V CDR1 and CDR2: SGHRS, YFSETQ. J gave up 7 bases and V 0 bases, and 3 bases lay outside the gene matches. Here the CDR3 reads CASSLVTSGNEQFF. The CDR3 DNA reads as TGCGCCAGCAGCTTGGTTACTAGCGGAAATGAGCAGTTCTTC.

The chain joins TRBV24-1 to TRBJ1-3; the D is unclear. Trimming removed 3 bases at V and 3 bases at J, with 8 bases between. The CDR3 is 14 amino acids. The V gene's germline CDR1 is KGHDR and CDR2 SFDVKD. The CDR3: CATSDAKLGNTIYF. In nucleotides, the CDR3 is TGTGCCACCAGTGATGCGAAGCTTGGAAACACCATATATTTT.

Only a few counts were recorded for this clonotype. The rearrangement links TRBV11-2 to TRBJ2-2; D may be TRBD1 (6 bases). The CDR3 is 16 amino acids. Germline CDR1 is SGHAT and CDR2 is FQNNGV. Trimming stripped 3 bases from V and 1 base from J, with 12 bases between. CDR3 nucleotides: TGTGCCAGCAGCTTCAGGGGACCCAGGAACACCGGGGAGCTGTTTTTT. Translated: CASSFRGPRNTGELFF.

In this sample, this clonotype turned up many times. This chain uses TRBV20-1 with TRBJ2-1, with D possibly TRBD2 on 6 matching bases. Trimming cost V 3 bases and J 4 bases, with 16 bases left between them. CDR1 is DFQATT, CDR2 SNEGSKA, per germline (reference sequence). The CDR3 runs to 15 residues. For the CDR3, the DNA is TGCAGTGCTAGTGGGGAGGCCATTACATACAATGAGCAGTTCTTC. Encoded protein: CSASGEAITYNEQFF.